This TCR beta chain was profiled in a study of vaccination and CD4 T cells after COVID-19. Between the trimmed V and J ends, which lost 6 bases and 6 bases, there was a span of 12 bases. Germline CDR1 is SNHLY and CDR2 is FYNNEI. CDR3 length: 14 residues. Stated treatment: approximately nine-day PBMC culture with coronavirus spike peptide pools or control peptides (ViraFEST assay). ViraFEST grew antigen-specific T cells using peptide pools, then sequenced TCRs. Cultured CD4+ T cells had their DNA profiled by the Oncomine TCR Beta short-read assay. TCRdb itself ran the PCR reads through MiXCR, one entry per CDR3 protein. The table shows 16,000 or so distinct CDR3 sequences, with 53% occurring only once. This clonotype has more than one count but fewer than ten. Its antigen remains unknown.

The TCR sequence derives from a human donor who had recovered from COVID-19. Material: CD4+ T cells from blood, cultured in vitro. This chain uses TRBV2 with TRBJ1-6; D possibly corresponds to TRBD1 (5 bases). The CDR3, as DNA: TGTGCCAGCAGCTTGGGACGGATTAATTCACCCCTCCACTTT. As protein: CASSLGRINSPLHF.